These 27 T cell receptor beta chains originate from one sample sequenced in a study of blood T cell repertoires in COVID-19. Produced via immunoSEQ multiplex PCR; TCRdb's table is partial and in-frame only. The sample includes 13,000 or so clones, 85% to 90% seen only once; the top ten take less than 25%. The sequencing sample was made of peripheral blood. These receptor sequences come from a human donor with active COVID-19. The donor label of this sample is uncertain.

The V and J genes are TRBV5-4 and TRBJ2-1; 8 bases are a match to TRBD2. J was trimmed by 0 bases and V by 3 bases; bases with no gene match: 11. CDR1 SGHNT and CDR2 YYREEE come from the germline V gene (reference sequence). This CDR3 is 18 amino acids long. CDR3 in DNA: TGTGCCAGCAGCTCCGAGCCCGGGCGGGGGGCCTCCTACAATGAGCAGTTCTTC. This codes for CASSSEPGRGASYNEQFF.

This sequence joins TRBV3-1 (or the pseudogene TRBV3-2) and TRBJ2-7; 9 positions agree with TRBD1. The CDR3 length is 14 residues. The trim removed 3 bases at V and 3 bases at J, leaving 3 bases unmatched. Germline V gives CDR1 LGHDT, CDR2 YNNKEL (reference sequence). CDR3 region: CASSQGDRDYEQYF. CDR3 nucleotide sequence: TGTGCCAGCAGCCAGGGGGACAGGGACTACGAGCAGTACTTC.

The chain combines TRBV12-3 or TRBV12-4 with TRBJ1-2; D possibly corresponds to TRBD1 (5 bases). The CDR3 spans 13 residues. V was pared by 4 bases and J by 4 bases, with 10 bases between. CDR3 amino acids: CASSSGSGYGYTF. The CDR3 DNA follows: TGTGCCAGCAGTTCAGGGTCAGGCTATGGCTACACCTTC.

The genes are TRBV6-5 and TRBJ2-1; 9 bases fit TRBD1. CDR3 length equals 16 residues. V shed 0 bases and J 4 bases; nucleotides not matched to a gene: 4. Germline CDR1 is MNHEY and CDR2 is SVGAGI. DNA for the CDR3: TGTGCCAGCAGTTACTCGAGGGACAGGGTATACAATGAGCAGTTCTTC. This codes for CASSYSRDRVYNEQFF.

The chain joins TRBV28 to TRBJ1-2; maybe TRBD1 (6 bases). Germline V CDR1 and CDR2: MDHEN, SYDVKM. This CDR3 is built from 16 residues. The ends were cut back, 5 bases at V and 4 bases at J, with 20 bases in the middle. The CDR3 reads CASSPSYRAHAYGYTF. In nucleotides, the CDR3 is TGTGCCAGCAGTCCATCGTACAGGGCTCATGCCTATGGCTACACCTTC.

The chain links TRBV7-9 to TRBJ2-2; D possibly corresponds to TRBD1 (6 bases). Per germline, CDR1 SEHNR and CDR2 FQNEAQ (reference sequence). The ends were cut back, 0 bases at V and 4 bases at J, with 9 bases in the middle. The CDR3 has 15 residues. The CDR3 DNA reads as TGTGCCAGCAGCTTAGCACCGACAGGCACCGGGGAGCTGTTTTTT. It yields the protein CASSLAPTGTGELFF.

This chain uses TRBV4-3 with TRBJ1-3; D remains ambiguous. The length of the CDR3 is 15 residues. The germline gives CDR1 LGHNA, CDR2 YSLEER. Trimming shortened V by 1 base and J by 0 bases, and 7 bases separated the two germline ends. The CDR3 sequence is CASSQGPGSGNTIYF. The CDR3 nucleotides are TGCGCCAGCAGCCAAGGTCCGGGCTCTGGAAACACCATATATTTT.

This chain connects TRBV10-3 to TRBJ2-1, with 9 bases matching TRBD2. Trimming cost V 1 base and J 5 bases; bases outside gene matches: 3. CDR3 length equals 15 residues. Germline lookup yields CDR1 ENHRY and CDR2 SYGVKD. The CDR3 DNA is TGTGCCATCAGTGAGTGGCTAGCGGGAAACAATGAGCAGTTCTTC. Residues: CAISEWLAGNNEQFF.

This chain connects TRBV29-1 to TRBJ2-2, with 10 nucleotides matching TRBD1. The CDR3 loop spans 15 amino acids. Germline V gene sequence: CDR1 SQVTM, CDR2 ANQGSEA. V lost 6 bases and J lost 4; bases outside the gene matches: 8. The CDR3 spells CSVTGGSGGTGELFF. As DNA, the CDR3 is TGCAGCGTGACAGGGGGCAGCGGTGGCACCGGGGAGCTGTTTTTT.

The V call is TRBV5-1, the J call TRBJ2-2, with D possibly TRBD1 on 7 matching bases. V dropped 3 bases and J dropped 5 bases, with 11 bases sitting between them. The CDR3 runs 14 residues. In germline, CDR1 is SGHRS, CDR2 YFSETQ. CDR3: CASSSQGGTGELFF. For the CDR3, the DNA is TGCGCCAGCAGCTCGCAGGGGGGTACCGGGGAGCTGTTTTTT.

J is TRBJ2-7 and V is TRBV6-1; 9 bases fit TRBD1. This CDR3 has 14 residues. CDR1 is MNHNS, CDR2 SASEGT, per germline. Trimming cost V 3 bases and J 6 bases; bases outside gene matches: 6. The CDR3 nucleotides are TGTGCCAGCAGTGAGGGGACAGGGCGATCCGAGCAGTACTTC. This translates into CASSEGTGRSEQYF.

V usage is TRBV3-1 (or the pseudogene TRBV3-2) and J usage is TRBJ1-5; no reliable D call. This CDR3 region has 14 residues. The V gene's germline CDR1 is LGHDT and CDR2 YNNKEL (reference sequence). Deletions cut 1 base from V and 4 bases from J, with 8 bases between. CDR3 sequence (DNA): TGTGCCAGCAGCCAAGGGTACGGGAATCAGCCCCAGCATTTT. It yields the protein CASSQGYGNQPQHF.

This clone was recorded a few times. V gene TRBV27 combines with J gene TRBJ2-4; TRBD1 is a possible D gene (5 bases). Germline loops: CDR1 MNHEY, CDR2 SMNVEV (reference sequence). Deletions cut 5 bases from V and 0 bases from J, with 20 bases between. The CDR3 has 18 amino acids. The CDR3 bases are TGTGCCAGCAGTGCCATCACAGGAGATGCACTAGCCAAAAACATTCAGTACTTC. It specifies CASSAITGDALAKNIQYF.

J is TRBJ1-1 and V is TRBV28; D unclear. Trimming pared 10 bases from V and 3 bases from J, leaving 21 bases between. This CDR3 is built from 15 residues. CDR1 is MDHEN, CDR2 SYDVKM, per germline. In nucleotides, the CDR3 is TGTGCCACCCCCTGGCCTTTACCTCCCCACACTGAAGCTTTCTTT. Translating gives CATPWPLPPHTEAFF.

In its sample, this clone was seen a few times. The chain recombines TRBV18 with TRBJ1-5; TRBD1 matches at 7 bases. CDR3 length: 15 amino acids. V was pared by 2 bases and J by 6 bases, with 7 bases of the junction left unmatched. From germline, CDR1 is KGHSH and CDR2 LQKENI. The CDR3 DNA reads as TGTGCCAGCTCACCAGGCACAGGGGTGTCTCAGCCCCAGCATTTT. Protein product: CASSPGTGVSQPQHF.

V and J are TRBV14 and TRBJ2-2, with 8 bases that match TRBD2. The germline CDR1 and CDR2 sequences are SGHDN and FVKESK. The CDR3 runs to 17 residues. Trimming cost V 1 base and J 5 bases; bases outside gene matches: 9. CDR3 DNA sequence: TGTGCCAGCAGCCAAGCTTCAACGGGGGGGCGTACCGGGGAGCTGTTTTTT. Amino acid sequence: CASSQASTGGRTGELFF.

Here the CDR3 DNA reads TGTGCCAGCAGCTCCGGGACTAGCGGGGGTTCTGATACGCAGTATTTT. Protein: CASSSGTSGGSDTQYF. The chain uses TRBV7-3 and TRBJ2-3; 14 bases are shared with TRBD2. The ends lost 4 bases at V and 6 bases at J; junction bases unmatched: 6. Germline V lookup: CDR1 SGHTA, CDR2 FQGTGA. The CDR3 is made up of 16 amino acids.

The rearrangement joins TRBV4-1 to TRBJ1-1, with a weak D call TRBD1 (6 bases). Trimming removed 1 base from V and 1 base from J, with 10 bases in between. The length of the CDR3 is 15 residues. Germline CDR1 reads MGHRA; CDR2 reads YSYEKL. Here the CDR3 DNA reads TGCGCCAGCAGCCAAGTCAGGGGCTCGAACACTGAAGCTTTCTTT. This sequence encodes CASSQVRGSNTEAFF.

This chain uses TRBV11-1 with TRBJ2-1; D is perhaps TRBD1 (6 bases). V lost 6 bases and J lost 0, with 9 bases in between. This CDR3 has 14 amino acids. CDR1 and CDR2 (germline): SGHAT, FQDESV (reference sequence). The CDR3 region is CASSRTDSYNEQFF. The CDR3 coding sequence is TGTGCCAGCAGTCGGACAGACTCCTACAATGAGCAGTTCTTC.

J is TRBJ1-5 and V is TRBV3-1 (or the pseudogene TRBV3-2); the match to TRBD1 covers 8 bases. Germline V lookup: CDR1 LGHDT, CDR2 YNNKEL (reference sequence). The CDR3 runs to 14 residues. The J segment lost 5 bases and the V segment lost 4 bases, leaving 4 bases of the junction unmatched. The CDR3 DNA is TGTGCCAGCAGCCCGGGACAGGACCATCAGCCCCAGCATTTT. Translating gives CASSPGQDHQPQHF.

J is TRBJ2-7 and V is TRBV11-2; D is ambiguous. Germline CDR1 SGHAT, CDR2 FQNNGV. V was trimmed by 2 bases and J by 5 bases, leaving 16 bases between them. The CDR3 is 15 residues long. This chain's CDR3 is CASSLIIQTGHEQYF. The CDR3 region has the DNA TGTGCCAGCAGCTTAATTATCCAAACCGGTCACGAGCAGTACTTC. Using reference TRBV11-2 and TRBJ2-7 for the parts outside the CDR3, the full variable domain is EAGVAQSPRYKIIEKRQSVAFWCNPISGHATLYWYQQILGQGPKLLIQFQNNGVVDDSQLPKDRFSAERLKGVDSTLKIQPAKLEDSAVYLCASSLIIQTGHEQYFGPGTRLTVT.

CDR3: CASSLGDRAAGGYTF. The CDR3, as DNA: TGCGCCAGCAGCTTGGGGGACAGGGCCGCTGGTGGCTACACCTTC. V is TRBV5-1 and J is TRBJ1-2; 9 bases agree with TRBD1. Germline values: CDR1 SGHRS, CDR2 YFSETQ. J gave up 7 bases and V 0 bases, and 7 bases lay outside the gene matches. This CDR3 has 15 residues.

Only one count was recorded for this clone. The chain couples TRBV20-1 to TRBJ2-1; 7 positions agree with TRBD2. Germline assignment: CDR1 DFQATT and CDR2 SNEGSKA (reference sequence). The CDR3 sequence is 16 residues long. Trimming removed 3 bases from V and 5 bases from J; junction bases left unmatched: 13. For the CDR3, the DNA is TGCAGTGCTAGTATGGCGGGGGAATCCCCTAACAATGAGCAGTTCTTC. This encodes CSASMAGESPNNEQFF.

V usage is TRBV2 and J usage is TRBJ1-1; 7 positions match TRBD1. V dropped 2 bases and J dropped 1; count of bases not matched to a gene: 10. The length of the CDR3 is 17 residues. From germline, CDR1 is SNHLY and CDR2 FYNNEI. The DNA for the CDR3 is TGTGCCAGCAGTGAAACACAACAGGGGCGGGGGAACACTGAAGCTTTCTTT. As protein: CASSETQQGRGNTEAFF.

The chain carries TRBV5-1 and TRBJ1-3; TRBD1 aligns across 11 bases. This CDR3 contains 17 residues. Germline trimming cut 3 bases from V and 0 bases from J; bases unmatched to any gene: 5. Per the germline V gene, CDR1 is SGHRS and CDR2 is YFSETQ. The CDR3 here is CASSWGQGGFSGNTIYF. The DNA of the CDR3 is TGCGCCAGCAGCTGGGGACAGGGGGGCTTCTCTGGAAACACCATATATTTT.

The chain combines TRBV12-5 with TRBJ1-4; D gene unclear. Per germline, CDR1 LGHNT and CDR2 FRNRAP. V was cut by 5 bases and J by 8 bases, with 12 bases left in between. CDR3 length: 13 amino acids. DNA of the CDR3: TGTGCTAGTGGTATGAACGGCAGGGAAAAACTGTTTTTT. It yields the protein CASGMNGREKLFF.

The chain links TRBV19 to TRBJ1-2; TRBD1 matches 7 bases. Germline V CDR1 and CDR2: LNHDA, SQIVND (reference sequence). The CDR3 totals 12 residues. V trimming: 8 bases; J trimming: 4 bases; junction bases outside the gene matches: 4. The CDR3 DNA reads as TGTGCCAGTTCCCAGGGGGGCTATGGCTACACCTTC. This codes for CASSQGGYGYTF.